This T cell receptor beta chain was obtained from a study of cytomegalovirus exposure and HLA in healthy donors. Primers: 60 Vbeta forward and 13 Jbeta reverse. Some clones are missing from TCRdb's copy, which holds only in-frame ones; the method was immunoSEQ multiplex PCR. Seen here are around 300,000 clones, roughly 70% observed once, and the top ten hold under 3%. Likely unrecorded immune exposures existed in these nominally healthy donors. This TCR came from a female donor in good health and CMV-seronegative. The sample was PBMCs.

Here the CDR3 DNA reads TGTGCCAGTAGTATGGGTGGGCTAGCGGGAGATACGCAGTATTTT. Translating gives CASSMGGLAGDTQYF. The chain has TRBV19 and TRBJ2-3; 8 nucleotides match TRBD2. Germline V gene lookup returns CDR1 LNHDA and CDR2 SQIVND (reference sequence). Trimming cost V 3 bases and J 5 bases; bases outside gene matches: 7. The CDR3 is made up of 15 amino acids.